The clone carrying this TCR beta chain occurred many times. Described time point: sample taken at primary tumor resection. The donor group consisted of some 70 patients who had untreated, early-stage non-small cell lung cancer. Unsorted whole RNA from tumor, nontumor lung or frozen PBMC underwent sequencing. All TCR cDNA molecules were individually tagged with a unique molecular identifier. MiXCR was run by TCRdb on the 5' RACE reads, yielding one entry per CDR3 protein. The sample has about 7,000 distinct CDR3 sequences; about 7% are singletons. The source of the sample is a study of spatial heterogeneity in lung cancer. Study details: The average count in raw reads for each unique TCR and UMI combination exceeded nine appearances.

The CDR3 totals 12 residues. The starting material was PBMCs, obtained at surgery. V and J are TRBV21-1 and TRBJ1-6. TRBV21-1 is labeled a pseudogene. The receptor's source is a male donor with early-stage non-small cell lung cancer. This CDR3 reads CARWVLDSPLHF. Written as DNA, the CDR3 is TGTGCTAGATGGGTATTGGATTCACCCCTCCACTTT.